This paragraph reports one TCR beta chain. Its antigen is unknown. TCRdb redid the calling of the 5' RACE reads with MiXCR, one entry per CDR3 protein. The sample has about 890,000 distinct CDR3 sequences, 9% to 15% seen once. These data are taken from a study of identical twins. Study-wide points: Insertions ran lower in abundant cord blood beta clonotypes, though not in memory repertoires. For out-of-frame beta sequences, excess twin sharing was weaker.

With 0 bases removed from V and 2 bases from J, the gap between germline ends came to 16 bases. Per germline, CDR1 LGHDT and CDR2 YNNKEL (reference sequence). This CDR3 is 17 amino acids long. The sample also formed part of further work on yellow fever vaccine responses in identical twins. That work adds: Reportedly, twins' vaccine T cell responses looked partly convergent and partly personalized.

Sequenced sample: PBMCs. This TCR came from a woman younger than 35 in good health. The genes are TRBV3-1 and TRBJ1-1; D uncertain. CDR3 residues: CASSQDPARAPNTEAFF. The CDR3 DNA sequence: TGTGCCAGCAGCCAAGATCCGGCGCGGGCACCAAACACTGAAGCTTTCTTT.